Listed below are T cell receptor beta chains from one sample, sequenced in a study of T cells in localized non-small cell lung cancer. Method: immunoSEQ multiplex PCR; TCRdb's copy keeps in-frame clones and lacks some. The sample holds about 33,000 clones, roughly 90% seen once. The sequencing used peripheral blood, collected before any cancer treatment. The receptors here all came from a man between 40 and 70 years old with stage I lung adenocarcinoma. Both conserved end residues are trimmed from each CDR3.

>TRBV6-1
ASSEVGFSGNTIY
>TRBV27
ASSLGQGWYEQY
>TRBV6-5
ASRGTGGRLDEQF
>TRBV6-1
ASSEGGVRAF
>TRBV10-3
AINGQGPNTEAF
>TRBV2
ASDDGYGYT
>TRBV4-1
ASSQESDRIHEQY
>TRBV5-1
ASRDSYEQY
>TRBV6-5
ASSYASSGADTQY
>TRBV4-1
ASSQGRDSPLH
>TRBV7-9
ASSPGGDTRHAGNTIY
>TRBV25-1
ASSLSGGYEQY
>TRBV2
ASSVRAYEQY
>TRBV6-1
ASKKVGIEAF
>TRBV9
ASSEGTGDEQY
>TRBV30
AWILNRVGNYGYT
>TRBV5-1
ASSEDRGPYEQY
>TRBV6-4
ASSDSIDSPLH
>TRBV6-1
ASSNSYEQY
>TRBV5-4
ASSLGVAGGHTDTQY
>TRBV30
ACGTGGSGANVLT
>TRBV21-1
ASSKRDGYT
>TRBV5-1
ASSLSSRTGLSGNTIY
>TRBV5-1
ASSTTPGTEAF
>TRBV9
ASSVGGGYTEAF
>TRBV2
ASSEDSGPPGNTIY
>TRBV9
ASSVTGFSFASGYT
>TRBV29-1
SVSYNARNTEAF
>TRBV29-1
SVEDPLPASGGRFNEQF
>TRBV19
ASSITGVGANVLT
>TRBV4-2
ASSQDAPDSGNQPQH
>TRBV27
ASSFTEGYNDNSPLH
>TRBV11-3
ASSLDTSTEAF
>TRBV5-1
ASREGTGDYGYT
>TRBV9
ASSFSGETEKLF
>TRBV27
AVARVVQETQY
>TRBV13
ASSLPGGIGYT
>TRBV2
ASSISGGSDTQY
>TRBV6-1
ASSEGGETQY
>TRBV2
ASSPLQGARGYT
>TRBV5-1
ASSLPQDRATYEQY
>TRBV9
ASSVTGQGTGELF
>TRBV11-2
ASSFGLAYEQY
>TRBV29-1
SVDGQSTDTQY
>TRBV5-1
ASSLDGYSGNTIY
>TRBV2
ASTFSGTVNNSPLH
>TRBV11-2
ASSPRGGSTDTQY
>TRBV5-4
ASYLFPGTSGGGDTQY
>TRBV9
ASSVRSHSINTGELF
>TRBV6-5
ASSYSGTGNYEQY
>TRBV14
ASSTIPPGTGSSYNEQF
>TRBV27
ASSSQGALSNQPQH
>TRBV5-8
ASSAPSGRNTEAF
>TRBV25-1
ASSDPEASPVKNYGYT
>TRBV7-6
ASSLRRPPDTQY